This T cell receptor beta chain was profiled in a study of PD-L1 blockade in urothelial cancer. Turning to the study itself: Males with bladder-origin urothelial cancer constituted about nine tenths of the roughly 30 patients. T cell content in blood samples showed a median of approximately 140,000.

The CDR3 is 15 amino acids. Germline V gives CDR1 SGHNT, CDR2 YYREEE (reference sequence). Deletions cut 0 bases from V and 5 bases from J, with 12 bases between. TCRdb keeps only in-frame clones here, not all; method: immunoSEQ multiplex PCR. The sample has under 130,000 clones, 70% to 85% seen once. Sample: PBMCs, taken around atezolizumab (anti-PD-L1) treatment. The rearrangement uses TRBV5-4 and TRBJ2-1, with TRBD2 as a possible D gene (6 bases). The TCR was taken from a man aged 50-60 years with urothelial cancer. Here the CDR3 DNA reads TGTGCCAGCAGCTTGGGGGCGGGAATGAACAATGAGCAGTTCTTC. Its translation: CASSLGAGMNNEQFF.